These 4 T cell receptor beta chains were all obtained from the same sample, sequenced in a study of control samples from healthy donors and cancer patients. TCRdb's table, derived via immunoSEQ multiplex PCR, lists solely in-frame clones and lacks some. Of about 160,000 clones in the sample, 70% to 90% were seen once. Sequencing input: blood. Source of these receptors: a man under 40 in good health.

This chain connects TRBV3-1 (or the pseudogene TRBV3-2) to TRBJ1-5; 9 bases agree with TRBD1. The CDR3 is made up of 15 amino acids. V lost 6 bases, J lost 6 bases, and 9 bases stayed unmatched. Germline values: CDR1 LGHDT, CDR2 YNNKEL (reference sequence). The CDR3 reads CASSHGQGFGQPQHF. The CDR3 nucleotides read TGTGCCAGCAGTCATGGACAGGGGTTCGGTCAGCCCCAGCATTTT.

The genes are TRBV2 and TRBJ1-2; D unresolved. The length of the CDR3 is 14 residues. Trimming pared 0 bases from V and 5 bases from J, leaving 10 bases between. Germline loops: CDR1 SNHLY, CDR2 FYNNEI. The CDR3 sequence: CASSEATPIYGYTF. The CDR3 nucleotides read TGTGCCAGCAGTGAAGCGACGCCGATTTATGGCTACACCTTC.

This chain joins TRBV2 and TRBJ1-4; D is perhaps TRBD1 (6 bases). The CDR3 loop spans 14 amino acids. Trimming left V 5 bases short and J 3 bases short, with 10 bases between. Germline V gives CDR1 SNHLY, CDR2 FYNNEI. The CDR3 DNA sequence: TGTGCCAGCAGTCCCGGACAGCCTAATGAAAAACTGTTTTTT. It codes for CASSPGQPNEKLFF.

This chain links TRBV5-1 with TRBJ1-1; maybe TRBD1 (6 bases). This CDR3 has 13 amino acids. Germline CDR1 is SGHRS and CDR2 is YFSETQ. Trimming left V 9 bases short and J 2 bases short, with 14 bases between. DNA for the CDR3: TGCGCCATAGTACAGGGATCTAACACTGAAGCTTTCTTT. It is translated as CAIVQGSNTEAFF.